Listed here is a single T cell receptor beta chain. This clonotype has a single count. Its recognized antigen is unknown. Within one base of it there is no much larger clone, and no base qualities were kept. One read alone provides weak support. These data originate in a study of T cells in Graves' hyperthyroidism and ophthalmopathy (dated by TCRdb to the late 2010s). Notes on the research overall: A discovery cohort of roughly 100 patients, approximately 45 with Graves' ophthalmopathy and about 58 with stable Graves' hyperthyroidism, was used to find distinguishing TCR V-J signatures. Prospective prediction of ophthalmopathy was tested in an independent validation cohort consisting of some 19 hyperthyroidism patients and some 16 patients who later progressed to ophthalmopathy. The 95 to 100 discovery patients were randomly split 7:3 into training and test sets. After sampling, hyperthyroidism patients received methimazole starting at 30 mg daily, and ophthalmopathy patients received high-dose intravenous methylprednisolone. In addition, the study compared T-cell repertoires in thyroid tissue and in blood from about 6 Graves' hyperthyroidism patients. TCR Vbeta CDR3 sequencing of some 140 peripheral blood samples (approximately 44 ophthalmopathy, roughly 72 hyperthyroidism and approximately 17 progressor patients) is reported in the paper. Broader findings and caveats from the paper: Most expanded thyroid clonotypes (frequency above 0.001) were also detected in blood, a finding suggesting that blood repertoires may reflect thyroid immune responses. A model built on a 13 V-J signature distinguished ophthalmopathy from stable hyperthyroidism, reaching roughly 88% sensitivity and around 81% specificity in cross-validation and 80%/75% in testing. Sample size was not statistically predetermined, and investigators were not blinded to group allocation. In validation, progression to ophthalmopathy was predicted by the model with around 71% sensitivity and just over 72% specificity, a median of 6.5 months before onset.

Amplification of TCR beta CDR3 regions was carried out from RNA transcripts. The first round of RT-PCR for the TCR CDR3 was performed with the HTBI primer set and the Qiagen OneStep RT-PCR kit. The libraries were constructed in a second round of multiplex PCR and then size-selected and purified. Libraries were sequenced paired-end with 100 bp reads on an Illumina HiSeq2000. From the authors' description of their analysis: SOAPnuke was used to process the raw data, removing reads that contained adapters or uncalled bases, had a mean Phred below 15, or lacked an exact match to the constant primer or identifier. COPE v1.2.5 was used to merge the high-quality paired reads, and each unique nucleotide sequence was defined as a clonotype. MiTCR v1.1 was used to align the clonotypes against IMGT TRBV, TRBD and TRBJ reference segments. The analysis included only V-J combinations with a frequency above 0.0001, which together covered 98% to 99.2% of the repertoires. A TCS score was defined as the ratio of F50 (clonal expansion) to E x V (chaos), with BLOSUM62-based TCRdist applied between CDR3 peptides within each V-J. Welch's t-statistics and random forest reduced approximately 520 V-J features to some 14, which were used in a naive Bayes classifier (R e1071). Thyroid-blood repertoire similarity was quantified with the Morisita-Horn index. The public reads were reprocessed in TCRdb via fastp at Q25 and MiXCR, keeping in-frame beta chains. When rows share a CDR3 protein, they turn into one entry using the most common DNA and genes. TCRdb, not the authors, supplied the V and J calls. In this sample the table shows about 580,000 distinct CDR3 sequences, roughly 50% of which occur a single time. The ten largest clones take up around 8% of the sample.

Stable Graves' hyperthyroidism was defined as the absence of progression to ophthalmopathy over 18 months of follow-up. Hyperthyroidism patients were aged 18 to 65 years and newly diagnosed, with disease duration of less than 2 months. Any patient with an uncontrolled infection, another autoimmune disease, pregnancy or lactation was excluded. Clinical symptoms, serum thyroxine and TRAb, thyroid ultrasound, and orbital computed tomography formed the basis for the diagnoses. Total RNA was extracted with Trizol reagent, and quality was checked on an Agilent 2100 Bioanalyzer. The TCR originated in a woman under 30 with Graves' hyperthyroidism. Sequencing used peripheral blood or thyroid tissue (not recorded which).

CDR3 protein: CASSHTFDSGNTIYF. At the DNA level, the sequence is TGTGCCAGCTCACACACATTCGACTCTGGAAACACCATATATTTT. The chain is assembled from TRBV7-3 and TRBJ1-3; the D gene is not confidently resolved. The germline V gene provides CDR1 SGHTA and CDR2 FQGTGA. From the cysteine up to the phenylalanine, the CDR3 has a length of 15 residues. The kept DNA is CDR3 alone, 45 bases in frame from the first base. V was cut back by 8 bases and J by 0 bases, leaving a gap of 14 bases between them. This CDR3, with the reference TRBV7-3 and TRBJ1-3 proteins standing in past its ends, gives the full variable domain GAGVSQTPSNKVTEKGKYVELRCDPISGHTALYWYRQSLGQGPEFLIYFQGTGAADDSGLPNDRFFAVRPEGSVSTLKIQRTERGDSAVYLCASSHTFDSGNTIYFGEGSWLTVV.